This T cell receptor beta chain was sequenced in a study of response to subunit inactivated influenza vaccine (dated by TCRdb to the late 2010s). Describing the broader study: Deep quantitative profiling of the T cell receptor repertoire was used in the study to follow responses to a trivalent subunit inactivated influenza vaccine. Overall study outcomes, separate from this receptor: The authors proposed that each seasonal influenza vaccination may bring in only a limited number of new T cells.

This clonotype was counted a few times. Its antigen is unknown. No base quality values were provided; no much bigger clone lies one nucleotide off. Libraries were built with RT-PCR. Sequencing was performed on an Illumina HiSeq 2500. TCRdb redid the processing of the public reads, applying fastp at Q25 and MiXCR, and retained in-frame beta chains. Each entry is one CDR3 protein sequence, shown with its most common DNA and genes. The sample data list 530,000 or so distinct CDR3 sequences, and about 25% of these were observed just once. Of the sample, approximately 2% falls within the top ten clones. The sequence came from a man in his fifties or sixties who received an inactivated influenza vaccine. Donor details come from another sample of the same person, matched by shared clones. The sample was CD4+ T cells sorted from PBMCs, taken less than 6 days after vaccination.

The CDR3 protein is CSARDMVGRETQYF. The nucleotides read TGCAGTGCTAGAGATATGGTCGGGAGAGAGACCCAGTACTTC. The sequence is built from TRBV20-1 and TRBJ2-5; TRBD2 might be the D gene, on 6 matching bases. V and J lose 0 bases and 4 bases, and a span of 12 bases separates them. Looking up the germline V gene (reference sequence) yields CDR1 DFQATT and CDR2 SNEGSKA. The CDR3 contains 14 residues, cysteine and phenylalanine counted. The CDR3 DNA has 42 bases and is translated from base 1.